This TCR beta chain was identified during a study of blood T cell repertoires in COVID-19. Across the whole study: Samples of COVID-19 (acute and convalescent) were obtained from the United States, Italy and Spain. T cells, B-cell-depleted T cells, or PBMCs supplied cDNA or gDNA.

Germline V lookup: CDR1 SGHDT, CDR2 YYEEEE. Trimming shortened V by 0 bases and J by 7 bases, and 8 bases separated the two germline ends. This CDR3 is built from 13 residues. In the study's own analysis: Reference gene primer amplification gave estimated nucleated cell counts. This table comes from immunoSEQ multiplex PCR, and its TCRdb copy is limited to in-frame clones, with some not included. V and J calls and clone size follow that table, whereas D and trimming were derived from the DNA. This table has over 100,000 clones, 75% to 90% appearing once. The sequence came from a man in his forties or fifties with acute or convalescent COVID-19. Input material: peripheral blood. V gene TRBV5-6 combines with J gene TRBJ1-5; the D gene is possibly TRBD1 (5 bases). The CDR3 DNA follows: TGTGCCAGCAGCTTGGGGGGGGTACAGCCCCAGCATTTT. It encodes CASSLGGVQPQHF.